This TCR beta chain was sequenced during a study of tumor and adjacent non-tumor tissue in lung cancer. In the study overall: Patients were aged roughly 30 to 76, around ten men and 5 women, stage I to III. General study results and limits: Higher tumor TCR diversity was associated with shorter survival. Tumor tissue had significantly higher TCR diversity than normal lung.

Three rounds of nested PCR, following a modified ARM-PCR protocol, produced the TCRbeta library. TCRdb itself ran the multiplex PCR reads through MiXCR, one entry per CDR3 protein. The table records roughly 200,000 distinct CDR3 sequences, 71% of them present only once. Trimming removed 5 bases from V and 7 bases from J, with 14 bases in between. This CDR3 has 13 residues. No cell sorting was done before RNA was extracted from the tissue. Comments on this clonotype: The antigen remains unidentified.

The receptor was derived from a man between 60 and 70 years old with non-small cell lung cancer. The sample was lung tumor tissue. The V call is TRBV12-3 or TRBV12-4, the J call TRBJ1-2; possibly TRBD1 for D (5 bases). CDR3 DNA: TGTGCCAGCAGTCCCCAACGGACAATTGGCTACACCTTC. Amino acids: CASSPQRTIGYTF.